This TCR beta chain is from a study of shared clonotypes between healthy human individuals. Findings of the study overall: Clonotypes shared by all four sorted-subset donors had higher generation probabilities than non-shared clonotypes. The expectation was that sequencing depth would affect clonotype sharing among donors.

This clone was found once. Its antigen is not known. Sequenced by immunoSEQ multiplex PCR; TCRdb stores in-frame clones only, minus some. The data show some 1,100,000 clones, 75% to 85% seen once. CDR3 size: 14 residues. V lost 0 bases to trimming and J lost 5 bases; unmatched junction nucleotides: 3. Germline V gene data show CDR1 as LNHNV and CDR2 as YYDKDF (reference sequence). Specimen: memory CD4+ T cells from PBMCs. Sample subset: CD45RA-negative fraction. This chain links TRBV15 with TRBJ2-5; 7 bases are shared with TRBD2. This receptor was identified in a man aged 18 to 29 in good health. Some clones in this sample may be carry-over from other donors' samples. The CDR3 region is CATSRDMGGETQYF. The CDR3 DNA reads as TGTGCCACCAGCAGAGACATGGGGGGGGAGACCCAGTACTTC.